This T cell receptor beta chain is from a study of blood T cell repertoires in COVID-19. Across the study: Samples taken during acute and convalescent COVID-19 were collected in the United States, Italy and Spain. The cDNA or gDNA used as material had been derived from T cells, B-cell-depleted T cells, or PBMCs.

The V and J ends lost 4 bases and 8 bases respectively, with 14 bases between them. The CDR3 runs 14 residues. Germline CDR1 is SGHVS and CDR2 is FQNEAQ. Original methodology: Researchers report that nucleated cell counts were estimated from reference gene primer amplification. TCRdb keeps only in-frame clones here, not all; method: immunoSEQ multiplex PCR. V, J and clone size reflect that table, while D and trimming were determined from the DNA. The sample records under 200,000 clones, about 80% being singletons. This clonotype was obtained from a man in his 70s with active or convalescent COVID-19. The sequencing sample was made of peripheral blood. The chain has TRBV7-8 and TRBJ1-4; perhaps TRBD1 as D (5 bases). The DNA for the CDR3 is TGTGCCAGCAGCTCCCACAAGGGGAAGGAAAAACTGTTTTTT. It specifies CASSSHKGKEKLFF.